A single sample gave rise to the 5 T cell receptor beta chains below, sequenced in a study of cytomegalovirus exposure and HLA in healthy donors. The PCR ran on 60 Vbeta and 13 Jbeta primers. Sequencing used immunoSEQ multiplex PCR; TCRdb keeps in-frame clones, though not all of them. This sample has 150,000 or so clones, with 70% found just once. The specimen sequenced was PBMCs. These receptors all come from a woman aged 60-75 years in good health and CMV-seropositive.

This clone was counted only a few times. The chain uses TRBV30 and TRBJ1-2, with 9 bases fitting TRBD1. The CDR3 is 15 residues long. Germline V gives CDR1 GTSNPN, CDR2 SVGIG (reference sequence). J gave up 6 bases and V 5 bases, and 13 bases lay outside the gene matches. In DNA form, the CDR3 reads TGTGCCTGGTTCCGGGACAGGGCGTCAAAGGATGGCTACACCTTC. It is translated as CAWFRDRASKDGYTF.

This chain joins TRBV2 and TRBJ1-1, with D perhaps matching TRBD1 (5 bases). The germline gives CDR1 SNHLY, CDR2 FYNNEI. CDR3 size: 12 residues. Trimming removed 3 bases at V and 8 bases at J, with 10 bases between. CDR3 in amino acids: CASSDQGREAFF. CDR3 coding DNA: TGTGCCAGCAGTGATCAGGGCCGAGAAGCTTTCTTT.

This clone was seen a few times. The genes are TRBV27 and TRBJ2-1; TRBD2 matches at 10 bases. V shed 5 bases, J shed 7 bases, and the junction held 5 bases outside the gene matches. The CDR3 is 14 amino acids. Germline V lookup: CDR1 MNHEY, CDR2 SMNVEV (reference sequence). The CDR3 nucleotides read TGTGCCAGCAGTCCTAGCGGGAGATATAATGAGCAGTTCTTC. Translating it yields CASSPSGRYNEQFF.

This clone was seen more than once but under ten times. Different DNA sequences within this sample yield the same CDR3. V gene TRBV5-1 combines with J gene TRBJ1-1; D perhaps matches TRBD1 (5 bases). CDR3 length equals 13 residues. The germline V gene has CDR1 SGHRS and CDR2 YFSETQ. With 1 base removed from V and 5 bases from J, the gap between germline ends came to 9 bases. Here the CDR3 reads CASSLTGGTEAFF. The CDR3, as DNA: TGCGCCAGCAGCTTGACCGGGGGAACTGAAGCTTTCTTT.

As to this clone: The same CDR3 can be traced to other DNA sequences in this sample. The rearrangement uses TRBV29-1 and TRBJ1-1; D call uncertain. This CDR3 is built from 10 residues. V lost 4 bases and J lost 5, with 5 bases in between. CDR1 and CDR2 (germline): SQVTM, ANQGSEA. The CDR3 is CSVVLTEAFF. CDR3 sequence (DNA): TGCAGCGTTGTACTAACTGAAGCTTTCTTT.